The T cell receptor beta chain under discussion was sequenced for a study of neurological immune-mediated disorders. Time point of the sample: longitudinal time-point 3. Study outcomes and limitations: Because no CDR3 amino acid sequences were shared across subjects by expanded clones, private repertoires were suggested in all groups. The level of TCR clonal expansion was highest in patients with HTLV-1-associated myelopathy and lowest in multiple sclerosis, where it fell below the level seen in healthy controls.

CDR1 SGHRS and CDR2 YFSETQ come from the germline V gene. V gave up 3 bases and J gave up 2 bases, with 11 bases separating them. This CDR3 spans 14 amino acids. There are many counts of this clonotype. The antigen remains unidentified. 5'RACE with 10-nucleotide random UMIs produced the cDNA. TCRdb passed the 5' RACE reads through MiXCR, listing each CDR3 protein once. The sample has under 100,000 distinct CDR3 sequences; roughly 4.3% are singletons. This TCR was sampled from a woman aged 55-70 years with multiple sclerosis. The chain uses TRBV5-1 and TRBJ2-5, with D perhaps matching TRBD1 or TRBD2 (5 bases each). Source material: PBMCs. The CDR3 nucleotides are TGCGCCAGCAGCTGGGGACGGGCACAAGAGACCCAGTACTTC. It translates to CASSWGRAQETQYF.